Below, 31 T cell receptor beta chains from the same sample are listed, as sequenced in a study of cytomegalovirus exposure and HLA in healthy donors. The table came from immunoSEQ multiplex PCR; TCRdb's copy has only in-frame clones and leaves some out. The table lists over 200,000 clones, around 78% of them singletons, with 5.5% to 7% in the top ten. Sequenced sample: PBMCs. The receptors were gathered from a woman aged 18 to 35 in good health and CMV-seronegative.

The CDR3 DNA follows: TGTGCCAGCAGCCAAATACAGGGTGCAACTAATGAAAAACTGTTTTTT. As protein: CASSQIQGATNEKLFF. The chain combines TRBV14 with TRBJ1-4; D is possibly TRBD1 (6 bases). This CDR3 is 16 amino acids long. From germline, CDR1 is SGHDN and CDR2 FVKESK. V lost 2 bases and J 0 bases, leaving 10 bases between the germline ends.

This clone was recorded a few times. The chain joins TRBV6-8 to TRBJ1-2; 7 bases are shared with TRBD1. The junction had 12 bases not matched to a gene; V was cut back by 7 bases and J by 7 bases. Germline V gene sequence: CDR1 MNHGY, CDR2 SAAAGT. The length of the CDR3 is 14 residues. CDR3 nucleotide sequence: TGTGCCAGCACCAAACGCGGCAGGGGGGTTGGCTACACCTTC. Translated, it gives CASTKRGRGVGYTF.

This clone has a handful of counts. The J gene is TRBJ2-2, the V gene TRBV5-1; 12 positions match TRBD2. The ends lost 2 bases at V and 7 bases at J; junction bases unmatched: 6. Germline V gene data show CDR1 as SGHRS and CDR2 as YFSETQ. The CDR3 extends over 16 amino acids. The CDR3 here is CASSLITSGRSGELFF. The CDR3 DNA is TGCGCCAGCAGCTTAATAACTAGCGGGAGGAGCGGGGAGCTGTTTTTT.

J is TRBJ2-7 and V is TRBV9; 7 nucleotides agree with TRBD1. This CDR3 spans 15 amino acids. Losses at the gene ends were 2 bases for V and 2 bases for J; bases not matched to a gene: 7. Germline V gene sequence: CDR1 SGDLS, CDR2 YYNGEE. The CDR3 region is CASSVAPGQTYEQYF. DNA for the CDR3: TGTGCCAGCAGCGTCGCCCCGGGACAGACCTACGAGCAGTACTTC.

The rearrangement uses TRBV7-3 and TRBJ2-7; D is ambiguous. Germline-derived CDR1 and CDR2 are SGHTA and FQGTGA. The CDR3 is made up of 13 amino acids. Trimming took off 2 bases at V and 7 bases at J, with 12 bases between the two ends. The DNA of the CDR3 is TGTGCCAGCAGCTTACTCCCTAGAACTGAGCAGTACTTC. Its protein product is CASSLLPRTEQYF.

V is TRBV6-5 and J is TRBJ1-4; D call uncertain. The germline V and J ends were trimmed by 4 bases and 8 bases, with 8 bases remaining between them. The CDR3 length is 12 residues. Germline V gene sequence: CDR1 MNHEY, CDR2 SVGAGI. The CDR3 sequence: CASSSTGEKLFF. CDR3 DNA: TGTGCCAGCAGTTCGACGGGAGAAAAACTGTTTTTT.

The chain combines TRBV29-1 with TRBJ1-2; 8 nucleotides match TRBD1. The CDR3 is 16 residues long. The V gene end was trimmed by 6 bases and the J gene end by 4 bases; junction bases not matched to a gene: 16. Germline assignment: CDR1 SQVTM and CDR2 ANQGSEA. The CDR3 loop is CSVPLGYDRGGYGYTF. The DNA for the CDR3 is TGCAGCGTCCCACTAGGGTATGACAGGGGAGGCTATGGCTACACCTTC.

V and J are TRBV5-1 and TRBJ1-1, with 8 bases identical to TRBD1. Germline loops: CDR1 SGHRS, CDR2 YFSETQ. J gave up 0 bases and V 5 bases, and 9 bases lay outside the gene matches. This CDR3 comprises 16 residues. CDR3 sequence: CASRTGTGDMNTEAFF. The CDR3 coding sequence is TGCGCCAGCAGGACCGGGACAGGCGACATGAACACTGAAGCTTTCTTT.

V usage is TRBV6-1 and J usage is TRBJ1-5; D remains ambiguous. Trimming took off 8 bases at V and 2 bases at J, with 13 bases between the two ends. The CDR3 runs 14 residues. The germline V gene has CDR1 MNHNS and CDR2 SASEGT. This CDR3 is CASLRVIGNQPQHF. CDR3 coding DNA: TGTGCCAGCCTGAGAGTGATCGGCAATCAGCCCCAGCATTTT.

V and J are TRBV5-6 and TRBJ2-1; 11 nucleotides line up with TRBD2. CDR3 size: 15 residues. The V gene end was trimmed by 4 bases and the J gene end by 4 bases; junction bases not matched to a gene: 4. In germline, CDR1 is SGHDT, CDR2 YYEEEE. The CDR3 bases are TGTGCCAGCAGCACTACTAGCGGGGGTTACAATGAGCAGTTCTTC. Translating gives CASSTTSGGYNEQFF.

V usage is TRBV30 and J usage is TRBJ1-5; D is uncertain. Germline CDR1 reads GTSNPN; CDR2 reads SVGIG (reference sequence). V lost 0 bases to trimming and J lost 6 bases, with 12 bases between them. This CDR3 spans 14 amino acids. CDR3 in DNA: TGTGCCTGGAGTGTACTTGGGGTCTTTCAGCCCCAGCATTTT. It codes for CAWSVLGVFQPQHF.

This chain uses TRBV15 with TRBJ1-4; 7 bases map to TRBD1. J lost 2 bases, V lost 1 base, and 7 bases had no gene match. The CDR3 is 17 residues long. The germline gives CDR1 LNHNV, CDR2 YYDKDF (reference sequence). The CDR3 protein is CATSRGATGVTNEKLFF. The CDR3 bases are TGTGCCACCAGCAGAGGTGCCACAGGGGTGACTAATGAAAAACTGTTTTTT.

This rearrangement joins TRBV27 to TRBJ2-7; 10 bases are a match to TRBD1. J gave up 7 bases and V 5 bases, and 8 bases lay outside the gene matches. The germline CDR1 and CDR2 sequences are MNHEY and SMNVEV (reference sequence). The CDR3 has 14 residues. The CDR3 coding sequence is TGTGCCAGCAGTCGACCGACAGGGGGCGGGGAGCAGTACTTC. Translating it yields CASSRPTGGGEQYF.

The CDR3 nucleotides are TGCGCCAGCAGTGGGTCTAGCGGGCAAGAGACCCAGTACTTC. It yields the protein CASSGSSGQETQYF. J is TRBJ2-5 and V is TRBV10-2; 8 positions agree with TRBD2. The CDR3 length is 14 residues. V dropped 4 bases and J dropped 2; count of bases not matched to a gene: 3. CDR1 is WSHSY and CDR2 is SAAADI in the germline V gene.

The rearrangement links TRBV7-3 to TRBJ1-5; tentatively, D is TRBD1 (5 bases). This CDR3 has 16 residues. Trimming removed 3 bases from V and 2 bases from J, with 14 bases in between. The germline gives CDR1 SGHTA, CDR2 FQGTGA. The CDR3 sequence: CASSFGHPRGNQPQHF. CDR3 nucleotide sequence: TGTGCCAGCAGCTTTGGACATCCCAGGGGCAATCAGCCCCAGCATTTT. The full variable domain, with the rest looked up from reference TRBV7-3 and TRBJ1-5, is GAGVSQTPSNKVTEKGKYVELRCDPISGHTALYWYRQSLGQGPEFLIYFQGTGAADDSGLPNDRFFAVRPEGSVSTLKIQRTERGDSAVYLCASSFGHPRGNQPQHFGDGTRLSIL.

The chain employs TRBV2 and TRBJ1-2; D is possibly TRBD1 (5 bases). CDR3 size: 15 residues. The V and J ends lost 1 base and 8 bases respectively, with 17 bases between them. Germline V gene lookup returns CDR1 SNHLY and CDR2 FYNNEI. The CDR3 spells CASSEEKWDSGGYTF. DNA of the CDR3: TGTGCCAGCAGTGAAGAGAAATGGGACTCGGGGGGCTACACCTTC.

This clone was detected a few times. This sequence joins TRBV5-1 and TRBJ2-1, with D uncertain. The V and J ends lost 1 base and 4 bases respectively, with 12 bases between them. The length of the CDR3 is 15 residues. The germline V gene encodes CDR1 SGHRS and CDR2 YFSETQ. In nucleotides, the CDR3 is TGCGCCAGCAGCTTGATGGCGCCTCGATACAATGAGCAGTTCTTC. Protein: CASSLMAPRYNEQFF.

CDR3 protein: CASGTTGQETQYF. The CDR3 DNA reads TGTGCCAGCGGAACCACGGGGCAAGAGACCCAGTACTTC. The rearrangement links TRBV9 to TRBJ2-5; possibly TRBD2 for D (5 bases). Per germline, CDR1 SGDLS and CDR2 YYNGEE. This CDR3 has 13 residues. V was pared by 7 bases and J by 2 bases, with 12 bases between.

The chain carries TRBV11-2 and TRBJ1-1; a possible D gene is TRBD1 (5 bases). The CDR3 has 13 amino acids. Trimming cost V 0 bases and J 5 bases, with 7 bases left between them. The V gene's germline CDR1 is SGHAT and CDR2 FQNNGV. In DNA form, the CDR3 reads TGTGCCAGCAGCTTAGACAGGGATACTGAAGCTTTCTTT. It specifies CASSLDRDTEAFF.

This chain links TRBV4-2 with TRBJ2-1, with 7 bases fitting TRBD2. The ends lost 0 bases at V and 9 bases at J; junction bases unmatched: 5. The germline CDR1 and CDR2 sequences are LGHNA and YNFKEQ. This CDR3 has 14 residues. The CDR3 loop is CASSQERLASEQFF. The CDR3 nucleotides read TGTGCCAGCAGCCAAGAGAGACTAGCTAGTGAGCAGTTCTTC.

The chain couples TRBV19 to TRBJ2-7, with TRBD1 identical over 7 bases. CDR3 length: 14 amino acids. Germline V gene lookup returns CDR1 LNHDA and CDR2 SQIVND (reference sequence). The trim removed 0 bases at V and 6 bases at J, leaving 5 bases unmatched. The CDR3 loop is CASSIDGSGGEQYF. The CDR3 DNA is TGTGCCAGTAGTATAGACGGCTCAGGGGGCGAGCAGTACTTC.

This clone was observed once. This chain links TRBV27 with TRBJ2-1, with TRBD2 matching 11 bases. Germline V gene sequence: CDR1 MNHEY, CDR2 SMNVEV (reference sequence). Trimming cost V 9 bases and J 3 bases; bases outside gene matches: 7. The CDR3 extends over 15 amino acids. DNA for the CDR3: TGTGCCAGTCACACAGGGACTAGCGGCTACAATGAGCAGTTCTTC. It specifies CASHTGTSGYNEQFF.

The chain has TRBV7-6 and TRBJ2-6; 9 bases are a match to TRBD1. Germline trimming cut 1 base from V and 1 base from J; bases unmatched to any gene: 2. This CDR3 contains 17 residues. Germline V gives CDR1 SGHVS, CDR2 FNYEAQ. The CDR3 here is CASSLGTGASGANVLTF. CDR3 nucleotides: TGTGCCAGCAGCTTAGGGACAGGGGCGTCTGGGGCCAACGTCCTGACTTTC.

The CDR3 coding sequence is TGTGCCAGCAGCCCCGCAGGTCGGACTGAAGCTTTCTTT. This encodes CASSPAGRTEAFF. The V call is TRBV5-6, the J call TRBJ1-1; D unresolved. In germline, CDR1 is SGHDT, CDR2 YYEEEE. Trimming took 4 bases from V and 5 from J, leaving 12 bases between them. The CDR3 totals 13 residues. Combining the CDR3 with reference TRBV5-6 and TRBJ1-1 gives the whole variable domain DAGVTQSPTHLIKTRGQQVTLRCSPKSGHDTVSWYQQALGQGPQFIFQYYEEEERQRGNFPDRFSGHQFPNYSSELNVNALLLGDSALYLCASSPAGRTEAFFGQGTRLTVV.

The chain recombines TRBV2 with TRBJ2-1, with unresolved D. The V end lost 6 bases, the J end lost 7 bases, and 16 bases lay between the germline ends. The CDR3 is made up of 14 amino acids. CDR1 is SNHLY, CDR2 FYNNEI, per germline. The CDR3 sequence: CASRGIKKVNEQFF. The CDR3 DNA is TGTGCCAGCAGGGGAATAAAAAAGGTGAATGAGCAGTTCTTC.

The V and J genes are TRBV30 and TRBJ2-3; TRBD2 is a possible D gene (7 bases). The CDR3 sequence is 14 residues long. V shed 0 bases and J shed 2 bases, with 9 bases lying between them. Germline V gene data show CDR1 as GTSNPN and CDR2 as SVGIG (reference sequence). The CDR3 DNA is TGTGCCTGGAGTGTGGGGGGGGCCACAGATACGCAGTATTTT. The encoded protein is CAWSVGGATDTQYF.

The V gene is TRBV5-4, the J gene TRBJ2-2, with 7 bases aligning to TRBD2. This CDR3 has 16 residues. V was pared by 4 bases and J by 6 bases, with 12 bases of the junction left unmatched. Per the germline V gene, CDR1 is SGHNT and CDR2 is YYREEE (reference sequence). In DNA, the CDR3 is TGTGCCAGCAGCCGTACGGCGGGGGTTTACTCCGGGGAGCTGTTTTTT. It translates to CASSRTAGVYSGELFF. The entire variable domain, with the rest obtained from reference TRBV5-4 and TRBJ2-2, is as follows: ETGVTQSPTHLIKTRGQQVTLRCSSQSGHNTVSWYQQALGQGPQFIFQYYREEENGRGNFPPRFSGLQFPNYSSELNVNALELDDSALYLCASSRTAGVYSGELFFGEGSRLTVL.

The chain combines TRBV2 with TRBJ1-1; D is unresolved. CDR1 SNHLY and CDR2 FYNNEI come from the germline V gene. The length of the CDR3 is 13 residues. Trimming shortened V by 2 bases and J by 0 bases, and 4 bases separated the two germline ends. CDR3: CASSERMNTEAFF. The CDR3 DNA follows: TGTGCCAGCAGTGAACGGATGAACACTGAAGCTTTCTTT.

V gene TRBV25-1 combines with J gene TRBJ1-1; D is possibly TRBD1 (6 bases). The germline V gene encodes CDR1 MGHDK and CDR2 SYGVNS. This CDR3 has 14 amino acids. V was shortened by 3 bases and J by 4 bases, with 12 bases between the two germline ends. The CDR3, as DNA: TGTGCCAGCAGTGACATCCAGGGGAGCACTGAAGCTTTCTTT. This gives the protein CASSDIQGSTEAFF.

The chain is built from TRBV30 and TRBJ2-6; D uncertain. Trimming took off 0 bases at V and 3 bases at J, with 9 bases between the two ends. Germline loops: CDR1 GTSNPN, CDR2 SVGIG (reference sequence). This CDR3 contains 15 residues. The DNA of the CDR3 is TGTGCCTGGAGTGTATCGGCTGATGGGGCCAACGTCCTGACTTTC. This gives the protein CAWSVSADGANVLTF.

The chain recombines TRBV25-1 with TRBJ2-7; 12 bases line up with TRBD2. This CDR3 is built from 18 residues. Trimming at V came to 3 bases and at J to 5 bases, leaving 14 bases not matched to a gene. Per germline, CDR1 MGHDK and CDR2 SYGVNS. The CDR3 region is CASSDIPTPSGRANEQYF. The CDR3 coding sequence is TGTGCCAGCAGTGACATACCCACTCCTAGCGGGAGGGCGAACGAGCAGTACTTC.